The sequence of this T cell receptor (beta chain) was determined in a study of CXCR3-negative and CXCR3-positive naive CD8 T cells. Findings and caveats of the study: Whereas both naive subsets had comparably high diversity, memory CD8+ cells had much lower diversity.

Details on this clonotype: Its antigen is as yet unknown.

Carrying UMI labels, the TRB cDNA libraries were prepared through 5' RACE. TCRdb reprocessed the 5' RACE reads; each CDR3 protein has one entry and no DNA is given. Its table records fewer than 90,000 distinct CDR3 sequences. The receptor's source is a human donor in good health. Some clones in this sample may be carry-over from other donors' samples. Sequenced material: naive CXCR3- CD8+ T cells from blood. Subset indicated: CD45RO-CCR7+CD27+CD95- naive CD8+ T cells lacking CXCR3 (TNR3-).

Here the CDR3 reads CASSPLSGGNTGELFF. The V call is TRBV25-1, the J call TRBJ2-2; the D gene TCRdb calls, TRBD2, cannot be checked with no DNA. The CDR3 has 16 residues. Germline V CDR1 and CDR2: MGHDK, SYGVNS. Using reference TRBV25-1 and TRBJ2-2 for the parts outside the CDR3, the full variable domain is EADIYQTPRYLVIGTGKKITLECSQTMGHDKMYWYQQDPGMELHLIHYSYGVNSTEKGDLSSESTVSRIRTEHFPLTLESARPSHTSQYLCASSPLSGGNTGELFFGEGSRLTVL.